This passage covers 18 T cell receptor beta chains from one sample sequenced in a study of early T cells in non-severe SARS-CoV-2 infection. TCRdb recomputed calls from the 5' RACE reads with MiXCR, one row per CDR3 protein. The table has over 95,000 distinct CDR3 sequences, roughly 15% seen once; the top ten hold over 0.95%. Specimen: whole blood. These receptors were obtained from an adult who was a healthcare worker with PCR-confirmed SARS-CoV-2 infection or an uninfected control (not recorded which).

This clonotype was found a few times. This chain joins TRBV12-3 or TRBV12-4 and TRBJ2-3; 10 bases line up with TRBD2. CDR3 length equals 19 residues. With V trimmed by 4 bases and J by 2 bases, 15 bases remained unmatched. The CDR3 DNA sequence: TGTGCCAGCAGTTCAGTGTCACTATCCGGGACTAGCGACACAGATACGCAGTATTTT. It codes for CASSSVSLSGTSDTDTQYF.

This clonotype was detected only a few times. J is TRBJ2-5 and V is TRBV18; D not resolved. Trimming left V 4 bases short and J 4 bases short, with 7 bases between. CDR1 KGHSH and CDR2 LQKENI come from the germline V gene. The CDR3 extends over 12 amino acids. CDR3 amino acids: CASSRPPETQYF. The CDR3, as DNA: TGTGCCAGCTCACGCCCCCCAGAGACCCAGTACTTC.

At least ten counts were recorded for this clonotype. The gene calls are TRBV20-1 and TRBJ1-4, with D possibly being TRBD1 (5 bases). The germline V gene encodes CDR1 DFQATT and CDR2 SNEGSKA (reference sequence). The CDR3 has 14 amino acids. With 8 bases removed from V and 5 bases from J, the gap between germline ends came to 18 bases. The CDR3 sequence: CSWSRRGGNEKLFF. CDR3 coding DNA: TGCAGTTGGAGCCGGCGGGGCGGAAATGAAAAACTGTTTTTT.

The chain couples TRBV5-1 to TRBJ2-7, with 11 bases fitting TRBD1. Looked up from germline, CDR1 is SGHRS and CDR2 is YFSETQ. Trimming removed 4 bases from V and 5 bases from J; junction bases left unmatched: 5. This CDR3 has 14 residues. The CDR3: CASSTGQGVNEQYF. CDR3 sequence (DNA): TGCGCCAGCAGCACGGGACAGGGGGTCAACGAGCAGTACTTC.

This clonotype has a handful of counts. The chain is built from TRBV7-2 and TRBJ2-1, with D perhaps matching TRBD2 (5 bases). The germline V gene encodes CDR1 SGHTA and CDR2 FQGNSA. The V and J ends lost 2 bases and 10 bases respectively, with 15 bases between them. CDR3 size: 14 residues. CDR3 sequence (DNA): TGTGCCAGCAGCTTAAGCCCGGGTCGGAGGGAGCAGTTCTTC. It is translated as CASSLSPGRREQFF. The full variable domain, rest sourced from reference TRBV7-2 and TRBJ2-1, is GAGVSQSPSNKVTEKGKDVELRCDPISGHTALYWYRQSLGQGLEFLIYFQGNSAPDKSGLPSDRFSAERTGGSVSTLTIQRTQQEDSAVYLCASSLSPGRREQFFGPGTRLTVL.

The chain joins TRBV7-2 to TRBJ2-5; tentative D call: TRBD2 (6 bases). The germline gives CDR1 SGHTA, CDR2 FQGNSA. The CDR3 is 14 residues long. V lost 4 bases and J 6 bases, leaving 15 bases between the germline ends. CDR3 sequence reads: CASSSPTGEKTQYF. CDR3 in DNA: TGTGCCAGCAGCTCCCCTACGGGAGAGAAGACCCAGTACTTC.

The chain uses TRBV5-1 and TRBJ1-4, with D unresolved. The germline CDR1 and CDR2 sequences are SGHRS and YFSETQ. V was cut by 2 bases and J by 5 bases, with 7 bases left in between. This CDR3 spans 13 amino acids. The CDR3, as DNA: TGCGCCAGCAGCTTCGACAAAAATGAAAAACTGTTTTTT. Encoded protein: CASSFDKNEKLFF.

The rearrangement joins TRBV20-1 to TRBJ2-7; a weak D match, TRBD1 (6 bases). This CDR3 has 16 residues. CDR1 and CDR2 (germline): DFQATT, SNEGSKA (reference sequence). Trimming cost V 0 bases and J 3 bases, with 18 bases left between them. CDR3 DNA: TGCAGTGCTAGAGACCGACGGGCAGGGGACCTCTACGAGCAGTACTTC. Its translation is CSARDRRAGDLYEQYF.

This clonotype was observed many times. V gene TRBV3-1 combines with J gene TRBJ2-1, with 13 bases identical to TRBD2. V lost 4 bases, J lost 2 bases, and 5 bases stayed unmatched. CDR1 is LGHDT, CDR2 YNNKEL, per germline (reference sequence). CDR3 length equals 17 residues. The CDR3 nucleotides read TGTGCCAGCAGCCCAAGGACTAGCGGGAGTCCCTACAATGAGCAGTTCTTC. Protein: CASSPRTSGSPYNEQFF.

J is TRBJ2-7 and V is TRBV29-1, with 11 nucleotides matching TRBD1. Germline-derived CDR1 and CDR2 are SQVTM and ANQGSEA. The ends lost 7 bases at V and 1 base at J; junction bases unmatched: 9. The CDR3 contains 15 residues. The CDR3 nucleotides read TGCAGCGCCCAACTCGGGACAGGGGGTTCCTACGAGCAGTACTTC. Amino acid sequence: CSAQLGTGGSYEQYF.

In its sample, this clonotype was seen a few times. The chain couples TRBV3-1 to TRBJ2-2; D gene unclear. Germline CDR1 reads LGHDT; CDR2 reads YNNKEL (reference sequence). The CDR3 totals 16 residues. V lost 4 bases to trimming and J lost 1 base, with 13 bases between them. Here the CDR3 DNA reads TGTGCCAGCAGCCGAACAGAATCCTTGAACACCGGGGAGCTGTTTTTT. Translating gives CASSRTESLNTGELFF.

This clonotype was counted only a few times. DNA for the CDR3: TGCGCCAGCAGCGAAGGACGGACCAAAAACATTCAGTACTTC. It yields the protein CASSEGRTKNIQYF. This rearrangement joins TRBV5-1 to TRBJ2-4; the D is unclear. V was cut by 4 bases and J by 2 bases, with 10 bases left in between. The CDR3 has 14 residues. Germline-derived CDR1 and CDR2 are SGHRS and YFSETQ.

This chain links TRBV6-5 with TRBJ1-2; 7 bases agree with TRBD1. Looked up from germline, CDR1 is MNHEY and CDR2 is SVGAGI. The CDR3 length is 13 residues. V trimming: 4 bases; J trimming: 6 bases; junction bases outside the gene matches: 5. This CDR3 reads CASSLGQLDGYTF. The CDR3 DNA follows: TGTGCCAGCAGTTTGGGACAGTTGGATGGCTACACCTTC.

The chain combines TRBV27 with TRBJ2-7; unclear D gene. Germline V gene lookup returns CDR1 MNHEY and CDR2 SMNVEV (reference sequence). The CDR3 spans 10 residues. V was clipped by 5 bases and J by 4 bases, with 3 bases between them. The CDR3 DNA sequence: TGTGCCAGCAGTCAATACGAGCAGTACTTC. This gives the protein CASSQYEQYF.

The V and J genes are TRBV15 and TRBJ2-5; tentative D call: TRBD2 (6 bases). This CDR3 is built from 16 residues. Trimming cost V 1 base and J 1 base, with 13 bases left between them. Per germline, CDR1 LNHNV and CDR2 YYDKDF (reference sequence). In DNA, the CDR3 is TGTGCCACCAGCAGAGTGAATAGCGGCTTCCAAGAGACCCAGTACTTC. Translating gives CATSRVNSGFQETQYF.

The chain links TRBV7-2 to TRBJ1-6, with D unresolved. V shed 0 bases and J shed 6 bases, with 9 bases lying between them. The germline CDR1 and CDR2 sequences are SGHTA and FQGNSA. There are 15 residues in the CDR3. Written as DNA, the CDR3 is TGTGCCAGCAGCTTAGCGCCAGCTATTAATTCACCCCTCCACTTT. Encoded protein: CASSLAPAINSPLHF.

This clonotype was seen more than once but under ten times. The gene calls are TRBV6-2 or TRBV6-3 and TRBJ2-7, with TRBD2 identical over 7 bases. The trim removed 5 bases at V and 2 bases at J, leaving 3 bases unmatched. CDR1 MNHEY and CDR2 SVGEGT come from the germline V gene. The CDR3 extends over 13 amino acids. As DNA, the CDR3 is TGTGCCAGCAGTAAGCGGGGAACCTACGAGCAGTACTTC. Translating gives CASSKRGTYEQYF.

This clonotype was recorded many times. The V call is TRBV18, the J call TRBJ2-5; 8 bases match TRBD2. V was pared by 6 bases and J by 6 bases, with 9 bases of the junction left unmatched. From germline, CDR1 is KGHSH and CDR2 LQKENI. The CDR3 spans 14 residues. Here the CDR3 reads CASSDGGAAKTQYF. CDR3 nucleotides: TGTGCCAGCTCCGACGGGGGGGCGGCGAAGACCCAGTACTTC.